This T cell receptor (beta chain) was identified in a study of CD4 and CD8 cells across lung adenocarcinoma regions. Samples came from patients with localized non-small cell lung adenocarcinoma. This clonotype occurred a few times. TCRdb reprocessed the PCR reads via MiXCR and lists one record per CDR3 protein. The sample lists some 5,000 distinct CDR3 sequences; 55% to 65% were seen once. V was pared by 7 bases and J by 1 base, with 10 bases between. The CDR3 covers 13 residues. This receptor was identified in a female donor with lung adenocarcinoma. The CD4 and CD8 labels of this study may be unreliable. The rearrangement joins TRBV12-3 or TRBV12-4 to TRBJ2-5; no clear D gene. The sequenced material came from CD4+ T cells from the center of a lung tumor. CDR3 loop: CASNLSPQETQYF. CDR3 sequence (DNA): TGTGCCAGCAACCTAAGCCCCCAAGAGACCCAGTACTTC.